This TCR beta chain was identified in a study of OX40 agonist ivuxolimab in advanced cancers. Using immunoSEQ multiplex PCR, the repertoire was profiled, and TCRdb retains in-frame clones only, with some absent. Here the sample spans around 80,000 clones, 87% being singletons. There are 13 residues in the CDR3. Germline CDR1 is MNHEY and CDR2 is SMNVEV (reference sequence). V lost 4 bases and J lost 11; bases outside the gene matches: 8. The source is an adult with an advanced solid tumor such as melanoma, head and neck, liver or kidney cancer. The gene calls are TRBV27 and TRBJ1-5; 7 nucleotides agree with TRBD1. The input for sequencing was CD4+ or CD8+ T cells sorted from blood, taken in a trial of the OX40 agonist ivuxolimab. The CDR3 nucleotides are TGTGCCAGCAGTTATGAAAATACAGGGGCCCAGCATTTT. It translates to CASSYENTGAQHF.